The clone carrying this TCR beta chain was observed a handful of times. An immunoSEQ assay, version v3.0, was performed at survey level. The protocol was immunoSEQ multiplex PCR, while the TCRdb copy is restricted to in-frame clones and leaves out a portion. Among 9,500 to 15,000 clones listed, roughly 77% were seen once. The data derive from a study of long-term antiretroviral therapy in people with HIV. Germline-derived CDR1 and CDR2 are MNHNS and SASEGT. The ends were cut back, 7 bases at V and 0 bases at J, with 13 bases in the middle. This CDR3 contains 14 residues. PBMC samples from each donor numbered at least one pre-ART and at least two post-ART.

The TCR sequence derives from a man aged 35-49 years with HIV. Sequencing was performed on unsorted PBMCs, taken roughly 3.4 years before starting antiretroviral therapy. The chain recombines TRBV6-1 with TRBJ2-7; no definite D call. The CDR3 nucleotides are TGTGCCAGCAAGTCACAGTATAGCTCCTACGAGCAGTACTTC. As protein: CASKSQYSSYEQYF.